This T cell receptor (beta chain) was profiled in a study of T cell responses to AZD1222 COVID-19 vaccine. The germline V and J ends were trimmed by 3 bases and 5 bases, with 17 bases remaining between them. The CDR3 contains 15 residues. Germline V gives CDR1 MNHEY, CDR2 SMNVEV (reference sequence). The protocol was immunoSEQ multiplex PCR, while the TCRdb copy is restricted to in-frame clones and leaves out a portion. The table has roughly 140,000 clones, roughly 92% seen once. This clonotype was obtained from an adult who received the AZD1222 COVID-19 vaccine. V and J are TRBV27 and TRBJ2-7; D is perhaps TRBD2 (6 bases). The material sequenced was peripheral blood, taken 28 days after the second AZD1222 dose. The CDR3 DNA sequence: TGTGCCAGCAGTTTCTCGGGACTCTATCTGAACGAGCAGTACTTC. Translating gives CASSFSGLYLNEQYF.